The entry that follows covers one T cell receptor (beta chain) sequence. It was with unique molecular identifiers that the TCRbeta library was prepared. TCRdb fed the PCR reads into MiXCR, producing one record per CDR3 protein. This sample has 350,000 to 450,000 distinct CDR3 sequences, with roughly 21% found just once. This record belongs to a study of T-cell reconstitution after alpha-beta-depleted transplantation in children. This CDR3 has 15 residues. V shed 0 bases and J shed 6 bases, with 14 bases lying between them. The germline CDR1 and CDR2 sequences are DFQATT and SNEGSKA (reference sequence).

The material sequenced was PBMCs from the stem cell graft donor, taken from the stem cell graft. The rearrangement links TRBV20-1 to TRBJ2-2, with D possibly TRBD2 on 6 matching bases. This clonotype was obtained from a human donor who donated a stem cell graft to a child with acute myeloid leukemia. DNA for the CDR3: TGCAGTGCTAGAGACAGGAGACTAGTTTCCGGGGAGCTGTTTTTT. Its protein product is CSARDRRLVSGELFF.